These 19 T cell receptor beta chains share one sample of origin, sequenced in a study of spatial heterogeneity in lung cancer (dated by TCRdb to the late 2010s). These receptors have no known antigen. The library was produced with 5' RACE. Sequencing relied on a NextSeq 500. TCRdb's own reprocessing of the public reads used fastp at Q25 and MiXCR and kept productive beta chains. Each CDR3 protein gets just one entry, which takes the most common genes and DNA from the rows behind it. Here the sample has 12,000 to 15,000 distinct CDR3 sequences; about 7% occur a single time. Clones ranked in the top ten supply 7% to 10% of the sample. According to the study, the label for this sample's time point signals: sample taken at primary tumor resection. The full study reports these points: The number of expanded intratumoral alpha and beta TCRs correlated with the tumor nonsynonymous mutation count.

The input for sequencing was lung tumor tissue, taken at surgery. The receptors derive from a male donor with early-stage non-small cell lung cancer.

In this sample, this clonotype turned up a few times. The gene calls are TRBV6-5 and TRBJ1-1; unclear D gene. The CDR3 length is 16 residues. Trimming removed 2 bases from V and 4 bases from J, with 17 bases in between. CDR1 and CDR2 (germline): MNHEY, SVGAGI. The CDR3: CASSYRLTALGTEAFF. The CDR3 DNA follows: TGTGCCAGCAGTTACCGGTTAACAGCTCTTGGCACTGAAGCTTTCTTT.

This clonotype appeared many times. The chain carries TRBV7-2 and TRBJ2-1; 9 bases are shared with TRBD2. V was clipped by 6 bases and J by 7 bases; unmatched bases: 13. CDR3 length: 16 residues. Germline CDR1 reads SGHTA; CDR2 reads FQGNSA. The CDR3 protein is CASSPVAGVGGNEQFF. The CDR3 DNA follows: TGTGCCAGCAGTCCAGTAGCGGGAGTGGGGGGGAATGAGCAGTTCTTC.

This clonotype was seen ten or more times. The rearrangement links TRBV19 to TRBJ1-2, with a possible D match to TRBD1 (5 bases). The ends were cut back, 7 bases at V and 1 base at J, with 13 bases in the middle. Germline V gene lookup returns CDR1 LNHDA and CDR2 SQIVND (reference sequence). The CDR3 contains 14 residues. The CDR3 region has the DNA TGTGCCAGTAATAGACAGCTCTTTAACTATGGCTACACCTTC. Translating it yields CASNRQLFNYGYTF.

This clonotype has more than one count but fewer than ten. The chain links TRBV24-1 to TRBJ2-5, with D unresolved. Trimming pared 5 bases from V and 4 bases from J, leaving 10 bases between. CDR1 and CDR2 (germline): KGHDR, SFDVKD. This CDR3 spans 13 amino acids. The CDR3 coding sequence is TGTGCCACCAGTGTCCACGGGCGAGAGACCCAGTACTTC. This codes for CATSVHGRETQYF.

This clonotype was seen at least ten times. The gene calls are TRBV18 and TRBJ2-1; D call uncertain. The germline V gene has CDR1 KGHSH and CDR2 LQKENI. V was trimmed by 2 bases and J by 1 base, leaving 12 bases between them. This CDR3 is 16 amino acids long. CDR3 residues: CASSPNNPRSYNEQFF. CDR3 nucleotide sequence: TGTGCCAGCTCACCAAACAACCCAAGATCCTACAATGAGCAGTTCTTC.

The sample holds many counts of this clonotype. The chain couples TRBV20-1 to TRBJ1-5; D is possibly TRBD1 (6 bases). The germline gives CDR1 DFQATT, CDR2 SNEGSKA (reference sequence). CDR3 length equals 15 residues. With 7 bases removed from V and 0 bases from J, the gap between germline ends came to 16 bases. The DNA of the CDR3 is TGCAGTGTAAGCAGGGGCAAGACTAGCAATCAGCCCCAGCATTTT. Protein sequence: CSVSRGKTSNQPQHF.

The chain couples TRBV2 to TRBJ2-4, with a possible D match to TRBD2 (5 bases). From germline, CDR1 is SNHLY and CDR2 FYNNEI. This CDR3 comprises 16 residues. Trimming shortened V by 7 bases and J by 0 bases, and 16 bases separated the two germline ends. CDR3 region: CASTLRAGLAKNIQYF. CDR3 DNA sequence: TGTGCCAGCACTCTGAGGGCCGGCCTAGCCAAAAACATTCAGTACTTC.

A remark on this clonotype: A read error may produce the germline difference seen at one junction end. The rearrangement joins TRBV7-2 to TRBJ1-2; D remains unclear. CDR3 length: 13 residues. Per germline, CDR1 SGHTA and CDR2 FQGNSA. CDR3 loop: CASSLARPDGYNF. Written as DNA, the CDR3 is TGTGCCAGCAGCTTAGCACGGCCGGATGGCTACAACTTC. The whole variable domain, remainder taken from reference TRBV7-2 and TRBJ1-2, is GAGVSQSPSNKVTEKGKDVELRCDPISGHTALYWYRQSLGQGLEFLIYFQGNSAPDKSGLPSDRFSAERTGGSVSTLTIQRTQQEDSAVYLCASSLARPDGYNFGSGTRLTVV.

This clonotype was counted at least ten times. The gene calls are TRBV7-6 and TRBJ1-2; the D gene is possibly TRBD1 (5 bases). Germline-derived CDR1 and CDR2 are SGHVS and FNYEAQ. CDR3 size: 14 residues. Trimming took off 1 base at V and 7 bases at J, with 13 bases between the two ends. CDR3 protein: CASSLGGGSGGYTF. CDR3 bases: TGTGCCAGCAGCTTAGGTGGGGGTTCTGGTGGCTACACCTTC.

This clonotype was counted many times. The V gene is TRBV7-8, the J gene TRBJ2-3; D ambiguous. The V end was cut by 0 bases, the J end by 4 bases, with 11 bases between. CDR3 size: 15 residues. The germline gives CDR1 SGHVS, CDR2 FQNEAQ. The CDR3 reads CASSLAVTRADTQYF. The CDR3 region has the DNA TGTGCCAGCAGCTTAGCAGTCACCCGGGCAGATACGCAGTATTTT.

This clonotype appeared many times. The chain recombines TRBV5-1 with TRBJ2-3; 9 bases map to TRBD2. The CDR3 spans 17 residues. Germline assignment: CDR1 SGHRS and CDR2 YFSETQ. V was pared by 0 bases and J by 0 bases, with 5 bases of the junction left unmatched. This CDR3 is CASSLGPTSGSTDTQYF. The CDR3 region has the DNA TGCGCCAGCAGCTTGGGCCCGACTAGCGGTAGCACAGATACGCAGTATTTT.

This clonotype appeared many times. The V call is TRBV9, the J call TRBJ2-1; 9 positions match TRBD1. This CDR3 has 15 amino acids. Trimming removed 4 bases from V and 6 bases from J; junction bases left unmatched: 8. CDR1 and CDR2 (germline): SGDLS, YYNGEE. The CDR3 DNA reads as TGTGCCAGCAGCACGCCGAGGGGACAGGGCAATGAGCAGTTCTTC. It yields the protein CASSTPRGQGNEQFF.

In its sample, this clonotype is medium-sized (0.01 to 0.1%). The chain joins TRBV7-9 to TRBJ2-4; TRBD1 matches 10 bases. Germline loops: CDR1 SEHNR, CDR2 FQNEAQ (reference sequence). The CDR3 has 18 amino acids. The V and J ends lost 4 bases and 0 bases, in that order; junction bases with no gene match: 9. The CDR3 region has the DNA TGTGCCAGCAGCTGGGGACAGGGGTCTCCTCTAGCCAAAAACATTCAGTACTTC. Its translation: CASSWGQGSPLAKNIQYF.

CDR3 amino acids: CASSEGTGYGYTF. CDR3 DNA: TGTGCCAGCAGTGAAGGGACCGGCTATGGCTACACCTTC. The chain couples TRBV2 to TRBJ1-2; no firm D call. Germline CDR1 reads SNHLY; CDR2 reads FYNNEI. V was cut by 1 base and J by 4 bases, with 7 bases left in between. This CDR3 has 13 residues.

This clonotype appeared a few times. V usage is TRBV6-5 and J usage is TRBJ2-3; TRBD1 aligns across 7 bases. The length of the CDR3 is 15 residues. Germline CDR1 MNHEY, CDR2 SVGAGI. V was pared by 6 bases and J by 2 bases, with 8 bases of the junction left unmatched. In DNA, the CDR3 is TGTGCCAGCAGGAACGACAGGGTAAACACAGATACGCAGTATTTT. Translating gives CASRNDRVNTDTQYF.

The rearrangement uses TRBV4-1 and TRBJ2-3; D is undetermined. V was pared by 0 bases and J by 4 bases, with 5 bases between. There are 13 residues in the CDR3. Germline CDR1 MGHRA, CDR2 YSYEKL. Here the CDR3 reads CASSQDRPDTQYF. The CDR3 DNA is TGCGCCAGCAGCCAAGATCGACCAGATACGCAGTATTTT.

V gene TRBV11-2 combines with J gene TRBJ2-1; 9 positions match TRBD1. The V gene end was trimmed by 8 bases and the J gene end by 4 bases; junction bases not matched to a gene: 6. There are 14 residues in the CDR3. The germline gives CDR1 SGHAT, CDR2 FQNNGV. The CDR3 reads CASLGTGPYNEQFF. The CDR3 DNA sequence: TGTGCCAGCTTGGGGACAGGGCCTTACAATGAGCAGTTCTTC.

This clonotype was observed at least ten times. The rearrangement uses TRBV6-5 and TRBJ2-1; D might be TRBD1 or TRBD2, each matching 6 bases. Trimming took off 2 bases at V and 6 bases at J, with 17 bases between the two ends. CDR3 size: 16 residues. Germline V gene data show CDR1 as MNHEY and CDR2 as SVGAGI. The CDR3 DNA reads TGTGCCAGCAGTTACCGCCGGGGGCCGCATAGCAATGAGCAGTTCTTC. It translates to CASSYRRGPHSNEQFF.

In its sample, this clonotype was seen many times. The rearrangement links TRBV6-5 to TRBJ1-5; D may be TRBD1 (6 bases). Deletions cut 2 bases from V and 5 bases from J, with 10 bases between. The CDR3 loop spans 14 amino acids. The germline V gene encodes CDR1 MNHEY and CDR2 SVGAGI. In DNA form, the CDR3 reads TGTGCCAGCAGTTACGGCAGGGGCCATCAGCCCCAGCATTTT. This encodes CASSYGRGHQPQHF.